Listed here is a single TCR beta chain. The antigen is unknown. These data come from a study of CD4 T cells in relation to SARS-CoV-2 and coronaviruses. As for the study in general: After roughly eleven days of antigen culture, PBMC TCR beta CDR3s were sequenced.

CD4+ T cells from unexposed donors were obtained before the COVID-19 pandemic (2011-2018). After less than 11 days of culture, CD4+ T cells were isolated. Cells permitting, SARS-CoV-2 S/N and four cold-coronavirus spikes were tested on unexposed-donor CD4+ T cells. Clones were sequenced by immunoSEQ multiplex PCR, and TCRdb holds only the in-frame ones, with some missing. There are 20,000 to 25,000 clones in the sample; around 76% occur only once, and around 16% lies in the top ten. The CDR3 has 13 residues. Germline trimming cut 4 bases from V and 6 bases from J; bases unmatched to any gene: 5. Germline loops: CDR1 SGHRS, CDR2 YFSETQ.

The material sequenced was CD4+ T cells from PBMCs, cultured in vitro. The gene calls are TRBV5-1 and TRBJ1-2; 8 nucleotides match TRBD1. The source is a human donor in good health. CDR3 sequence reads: CASSQTGDHGYTF. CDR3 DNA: TGCGCCAGCAGCCAGACAGGGGATCATGGCTACACCTTC. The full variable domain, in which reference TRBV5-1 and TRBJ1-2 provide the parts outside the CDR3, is KAGVTQTPRYLIKTRGQQVTLSCSPISGHRSVSWYQQTPGQGLQFLFEYFSETQRNKGNFPGRFSGRQFSNSRSEMNVSTLELGDSALYLCASSQTGDHGYTFGSGTRLTVV.